This T cell receptor (beta chain) was recorded in a study of cytomegalovirus exposure and HLA in healthy donors. Overall study findings and caveats: As a later analysis showed, a missense DCLRE1C variant was linked to trimming of TCR beta V- and J-genes. In a later analysis, HLA-associated TCR beta chains were more clonally expanded than equally common others.

Concerning this clone itself: What it recognizes is unknown.

There are 15 residues in the CDR3. Per germline, CDR1 LNHDA and CDR2 SQIVND (reference sequence). Trimming pared 6 bases from V and 4 bases from J, leaving 17 bases between. 60 Vbeta and 13 Jbeta primers were used in PCR. Libraries were prepared by immunoSEQ multiplex PCR; TCRdb keeps only in-frame clonotypes and omits some of them. Of 180,000 or so clones listed, around 74% were seen once; the top ten hold approximately 2.9%. The sample comprised PBMCs. The TCR sequence derives from a male donor in good health and CMV-seronegative. V is TRBV19 and J is TRBJ2-3, with D possibly matching TRBD1 (6 bases). This CDR3 reads CASRVGRGEADTQYF. The CDR3 DNA follows: TGTGCCAGTAGGGTGGGCAGGGGAGAGGCAGATACGCAGTATTTT.